The 31 T cell receptor beta chains below all came from one sample that was sequenced in a study of T cells after posttransplantation cyclophosphamide. Assay: immunoSEQ multiplex PCR; the TCRdb copy retains only in-frame clones and omits some. The table has about 20,000 clones, 95% to 98% seen once. The naive gate required viable CD3+CD4+ or CD3+CD8+ cells with CCR7+CD45RA+CD45RO-CD95-CD27+CD28+ phenotype. The specimen sequenced was naive CD4+ T cells sorted from PBMCs. Every receptor here comes from a man aged 40-49 years in good health, CMV-negative, and a related stem cell transplant donor.

V gene TRBV29-1 combines with J gene TRBJ2-5; 11 bases line up with TRBD2. The CDR3 runs 14 residues. The ends lost 6 bases at V and 0 bases at J; junction bases unmatched: 3. Germline V gene sequence: CDR1 SQVTM, CDR2 ANQGSEA. For the CDR3, the DNA is TGCAGCGTCGCGACTAGCGGGAACCAAGAGACCCAGTACTTC. Its protein product is CSVATSGNQETQYF.

This clone was detected only once. J is TRBJ1-2 and V is TRBV5-6; D remains unclear. The length of the CDR3 is 16 residues. The germline V and J ends were trimmed by 5 bases and 8 bases, with 25 bases remaining between them. The V gene's germline CDR1 is SGHDT and CDR2 YYEEEE. The CDR3 region has the DNA TGTGCCAGCAGTCCGACCCCAAGCCGCCGCCTGAGGGGCTACACCTTC. Translation gives CASSPTPSRRLRGYTF.

The CDR3 spells CASSLAGRGETQYF. CDR3 bases: TGCGCCAGCAGCTTGGCCGGGAGGGGAGAGACCCAGTACTTC. This sequence joins TRBV5-1 and TRBJ2-5; 8 positions match TRBD2. Germline V gene data show CDR1 as SGHRS and CDR2 as YFSETQ. The CDR3 contains 14 residues. The J segment lost 4 bases and the V segment lost 0 bases, leaving 2 bases of the junction unmatched.

This chain uses TRBV28 with TRBJ1-2; 10 nucleotides match TRBD1. The junction had 10 bases not matched to a gene; V was cut back by 6 bases and J by 0 bases. The CDR3 totals 17 residues. CDR1 is MDHEN, CDR2 SYDVKM, per germline. CDR3 sequence (DNA): TGTGCCAGCAGACCACCGGGACAGGGGACCTCTAACTATGGCTACACCTTC. It encodes CASRPPGQGTSNYGYTF.

The chain carries TRBV9 and TRBJ2-1; D unclear. The CDR3 runs to 18 residues. The V gene's germline CDR1 is SGDLS and CDR2 YYNGEE. V lost 0 bases to trimming and J lost 2 bases, with 18 bases between them. The CDR3 loop reads CASSVGPPGLGAYNEQFF. CDR3 sequence (DNA): TGTGCCAGCAGCGTAGGCCCCCCTGGATTAGGAGCCTACAATGAGCAGTTCTTC.

The chain combines TRBV7-2 with TRBJ1-2, with TRBD1 identical over 9 bases. This CDR3 region has 14 residues. Germline V CDR1 and CDR2: SGHTA, FQGNSA. V dropped 6 bases and J dropped 4; count of bases not matched to a gene: 6. The CDR3 coding sequence is TGTGCCAGCAGTCAACGGGACAGGGTCTATGGCTACACCTTC. Translating it yields CASSQRDRVYGYTF.

The chain carries TRBV5-1 and TRBJ2-2; 8 bases fit TRBD2. Germline trimming cut 4 bases from V and 4 bases from J; bases unmatched to any gene: 6. The CDR3 length is 15 residues. Germline lookup yields CDR1 SGHRS and CDR2 YFSETQ. CDR3 DNA sequence: TGCGCCAGCAGCCTCGATGCGGGAGGCACCGGGGAGCTGTTTTTT. This codes for CASSLDAGGTGELFF.

The V and J genes are TRBV5-1 and TRBJ2-3; 9 nucleotides align to TRBD2. The CDR3 covers 16 residues. CDR1 SGHRS and CDR2 YFSETQ come from the germline V gene. The V gene end was trimmed by 0 bases and the J gene end by 0 bases; junction bases not matched to a gene: 2. CDR3 region: CASSLGLAESTDTQYF. The CDR3 DNA reads TGCGCCAGCAGCTTGGGACTAGCGGAGAGCACAGATACGCAGTATTTT.

The chain employs TRBV2 and TRBJ2-5, with a possible D match to TRBD2 (6 bases). Germline assignment: CDR1 SNHLY and CDR2 FYNNEI. With 0 bases removed from V and 3 bases from J, the gap between germline ends came to 17 bases. This CDR3 is built from 17 residues. The CDR3: CASSEAGGRLPKETQYF. CDR3 nucleotide sequence: TGTGCCAGCAGTGAAGCGGGGGGTCGGCTCCCAAAAGAGACCCAGTACTTC.

The gene calls are TRBV2 and TRBJ2-7; 7 bases are shared with TRBD2. J lost 5 bases, V lost 6 bases, and 1 base had no gene match. The germline V gene has CDR1 SNHLY and CDR2 FYNNEI. The CDR3 contains 11 residues. CDR3 sequence (DNA): TGTGCCAGCAGGGGGAGGGACGAGCAGTACTTC. It translates to CASRGRDEQYF. The whole variable domain, remainder taken from reference TRBV2 and TRBJ2-7, is EPEVTQTPSHQVTQMGQEVILRCVPISNHLYFYWYRQILGQKVEFLVSFYNNEISEKSEIFDDQFSVERPDGSNFTLKIRSTKLEDSAMYFCASRGRDEQYFGPGTRLTVT.

The chain recombines TRBV20-1 with TRBJ2-1; no definite D call. CDR3 length: 11 residues. Trimming removed 7 bases from V and 6 bases from J, with 10 bases in between. Germline CDR1 is DFQATT and CDR2 is SNEGSKA (reference sequence). Here the CDR3 DNA reads TGCAGTGTCCCTGGCTCCAATGAGCAGTTCTTC. This gives the protein CSVPGSNEQFF.

The V call is TRBV11-2, the J call TRBJ2-1; D might be TRBD1 (5 bases). CDR3 size: 12 residues. V shed 5 bases and J shed 5 bases, with 7 bases lying between them. Per germline, CDR1 SGHAT and CDR2 FQNNGV. The CDR3 coding sequence is TGTGCCAGCAGCGTCAGGGACAATGAGCAGTTCTTC. Protein product: CASSVRDNEQFF.

The CDR3 sequence is CASSPQDRGVNEQFF. CDR3 nucleotides: TGTGCCAGCAGCCCTCAGGACAGGGGTGTGAATGAGCAGTTCTTC. The chain couples TRBV28 to TRBJ2-1; 9 bases are a match to TRBD1. CDR3 length: 15 amino acids. The J segment lost 7 bases and the V segment lost 6 bases, leaving 10 bases of the junction unmatched. Per germline, CDR1 MDHEN and CDR2 SYDVKM. The full variable domain, completed using reference TRBV28 and TRBJ2-1, is DVKVTQSSRYLVKRTGEKVFLECVQDMDHENMFWYRQDPGLGLRLIYFSYDVKMKEKGDIPEGYSVSREKKERFSLILESASTNQTSMYLCASSPQDRGVNEQFFGPGTRLTVL.

The sample holds one count of this clone. V gene TRBV7-6 combines with J gene TRBJ1-1; tentative D call: TRBD1 (6 bases). Trimming removed 5 bases from V and 4 bases from J, with 14 bases in between. CDR3 length: 14 amino acids. The germline V gene encodes CDR1 SGHVS and CDR2 FNYEAQ. CDR3 DNA sequence: TGTGCCAGCAGCACCTCCAGGGGTGGCACTGAAGCTTTCTTT. Its protein is CASSTSRGGTEAFF.

The chain couples TRBV5-1 to TRBJ1-1, with TRBD1 matching 9 bases. Unmatched junction bases numbered 7, after V lost 6 bases and J lost 1 base. The germline gives CDR1 SGHRS, CDR2 YFSETQ. This CDR3 has 15 amino acids. The CDR3 DNA is TGCGCCAGCAAAACTTGGACAGGGGAGAACACTGAAGCTTTCTTT. Protein: CASKTWTGENTEAFF.

V is TRBV14 and J is TRBJ2-1; 11 bases are a match to TRBD2. V was pared by 3 bases and J by 7 bases, with 11 bases of the junction left unmatched. The CDR3 consists of 17 residues. Germline V gene sequence: CDR1 SGHDN, CDR2 FVKESK. The CDR3 region is CASSHRVGSGRANEQFF. CDR3 bases: TGTGCCAGCAGCCACAGGGTTGGTAGCGGGAGGGCGAATGAGCAGTTCTTC.

To note about this clone: The junction departs from the called germline gene at one end, perhaps through a read error. The chain links TRBV7-2 to TRBJ1-3, with D possibly being TRBD1 (6 bases). Germline loops: CDR1 SGHTA, CDR2 FQGNSA. There are 14 residues in the CDR3. The CDR3 spells CACSPRGARNTIYF. CDR3 nucleotide sequence: TGTGCCTGCAGCCCGCGGGGGGCCCGAAACACCATATATTTT.

In its sample, this clone was seen once. V is TRBV6-6 and J is TRBJ2-1; 7 bases agree with TRBD2. V shed 7 bases and J 0 bases; nucleotides not matched to a gene: 6. CDR3 length: 15 residues. Per the germline V gene, CDR1 is MNHNY and CDR2 is SVGAGI (reference sequence). CDR3 DNA sequence: TGTGCCAGCACCCGGGACTACCGCTCCTACAATGAGCAGTTCTTC. Translated, it gives CASTRDYRSYNEQFF.

The rearrangement links TRBV4-2 to TRBJ2-3, with 11 bases that match TRBD2. Germline CDR1 is LGHNA and CDR2 is YNFKEQ. The CDR3 spans 21 residues. The ends lost 2 bases at V and 2 bases at J; junction bases unmatched: 18. The CDR3 region is CASSQQGTSGTIPGDTDTQYF. The CDR3 nucleotides are TGTGCCAGCAGCCAACAGGGGACTAGCGGAACCATCCCAGGGGACACAGATACGCAGTATTTT.

V is TRBV9 and J is TRBJ2-3, with unresolved D. The V end was cut by 4 bases, the J end by 1 base, with 16 bases between. CDR3 length: 16 residues. CDR1 is SGDLS, CDR2 YYNGEE, per germline. The CDR3 region is CASSLRPLRGTDTQYF. CDR3 nucleotide sequence: TGTGCCAGCAGCCTTAGGCCCCTCCGGGGCACAGATACGCAGTATTTT.

J is TRBJ2-7 and V is TRBV7-9; D ambiguous. The CDR3 covers 14 residues. Between the trimmed V and J ends, which lost 1 base and 5 bases, there was a span of 12 bases. Germline CDR1 and CDR2: SEHNR and FQNEAQ (reference sequence). The CDR3 region is CASSLGPFHDEQYF. Here the CDR3 DNA reads TGTGCCAGCAGCTTAGGGCCGTTTCACGACGAGCAGTACTTC.

The V gene is TRBV6-1, the J gene TRBJ1-1, with TRBD1 as a possible D gene (6 bases). V was shortened by 6 bases and J by 0 bases, with 8 bases between the two germline ends. The V gene's germline CDR1 is MNHNS and CDR2 SASEGT. This CDR3 has 13 residues. The CDR3 DNA sequence: TGTGCCAGCAGCTGGACAGTGAACACTGAAGCTTTCTTT. Amino acids: CASSWTVNTEAFF.

J is TRBJ2-7 and V is TRBV7-8; 11 bases align to TRBD1. There are 15 residues in the CDR3. Germline trimming cut 5 bases from V and 0 bases from J; bases unmatched to any gene: 3. Per germline, CDR1 SGHVS and CDR2 FQNEAQ. The CDR3 DNA is TGTGCCAGCAGCCCAGGACAGGGGGCCTCCTACGAGCAGTACTTC. It is translated as CASSPGQGASYEQYF.

CDR3 coding DNA: TGTGCCAGCAGCTTAGCTTGGACAGGGGCCAAGGTCTATGGCTACACCTTC. Translating it yields CASSLAWTGAKVYGYTF. This sequence joins TRBV7-2 and TRBJ1-2, with 9 nucleotides matching TRBD1. Germline V lookup: CDR1 SGHTA, CDR2 FQGNSA. V shed 0 bases and J 4 bases; nucleotides not matched to a gene: 9. The CDR3 has 17 residues.

The chain carries TRBV7-2 and TRBJ1-2; 9 positions match TRBD1. The ends lost 5 bases at V and 8 bases at J; junction bases unmatched: 12. Germline V gene data show CDR1 as SGHTA and CDR2 as FQGNSA. CDR3 length: 15 residues. CDR3 nucleotides: TGTGCCAGCAGCCGAGGACAGGGGTCTACTATGGGCTACACCTTC. Protein sequence: CASSRGQGSTMGYTF.

This chain uses TRBV5-1 with TRBJ2-5, with a tentative D call TRBD2 (6 bases). Deletions cut 0 bases from V and 2 bases from J, with 14 bases between. The V gene's germline CDR1 is SGHRS and CDR2 YFSETQ. The CDR3 runs 16 residues. This CDR3 reads CASSLGSGGPQETQYF. The CDR3 region has the DNA TGCGCCAGCAGCTTGGGTAGCGGAGGACCTCAAGAGACCCAGTACTTC.

J is TRBJ1-1 and V is TRBV12-5; perhaps TRBD1 as D (5 bases). The CDR3 is made up of 14 amino acids. CDR1 LGHNT and CDR2 FRNRAP come from the germline V gene. V was cut by 7 bases and J by 1 base, with 13 bases left in between. The CDR3 sequence is CASVLSGGNTEAFF. CDR3 nucleotides: TGTGCTAGTGTCCTTAGCGGGGGGAACACTGAAGCTTTCTTT.

The chain combines TRBV19 with TRBJ1-5, with D possibly matching TRBD1 (6 bases). Germline V gene data show CDR1 as LNHDA and CDR2 as SQIVND (reference sequence). V was shortened by 5 bases and J by 6 bases, with 14 bases between the two germline ends. The CDR3 spans 14 residues. The CDR3 loop is CASSFQGIGQPQHF. CDR3 nucleotide sequence: TGTGCCAGTAGTTTTCAGGGGATCGGTCAGCCCCAGCATTTT. The whole variable domain, remainder taken from reference TRBV19 and TRBJ1-5, is DGGITQSPKYLFRKEGQNVTLSCEQNLNHDAMYWYRQDPGQGLRLIYYSQIVNDFQKGDIAEGYSVSREKKESFPLTVTSAQKNPTAFYLCASSFQGIGQPQHFGDGTRLSIL.

This clone has only one observation. The chain carries TRBV5-1 and TRBJ2-7, with 12 bases fitting TRBD2. The CDR3 extends over 15 amino acids. From germline, CDR1 is SGHRS and CDR2 YFSETQ. Germline trimming cut 0 bases from V and 2 bases from J; bases unmatched to any gene: 0. In DNA, the CDR3 is TGCGCCAGCAGCTTGGCTAGCGGGAGGGCCTACGAGCAGTACTTC. It codes for CASSLASGRAYEQYF.

J is TRBJ1-3 and V is TRBV9; D not resolved. The germline V gene has CDR1 SGDLS and CDR2 YYNGEE. Between the trimmed V and J ends, which lost 2 bases and 2 bases, there was a span of 8 bases. CDR3 length: 14 residues. As DNA, the CDR3 is TGTGCCAGCAGCGTGAGAGGCCCTGGAAACACCATATATTTT. Its translation is CASSVRGPGNTIYF.

V usage is TRBV5-6 and J usage is TRBJ2-1, with 12 bases matching TRBD2. CDR1 is SGHDT and CDR2 is YYEEEE in the germline V gene. After removal of 1 base from V and 5 bases from J, the junction contained 4 bases not matched to a gene. CDR3 length: 16 amino acids. The DNA for the CDR3 is TGTGCCAGCAGCTTGCGGACTAGCGGGAATAACAATGAGCAGTTCTTC. As protein: CASSLRTSGNNNEQFF.